This entry describes one T cell receptor (beta chain). Its antigen is undetermined. These data originate in a study of cytotoxic CD8 clonotypes in ibrutinib-treated CLL. Overall study: The authors obtained response samples at a median of about 12 months of treatment, range 6 to 36.

TCRdb's copy holds only in-frame clones and misses some; the assay was immunoSEQ multiplex PCR. The sample consists of 40,000 to 55,000 clones, approximately 82% of them appearing once. Germline V lookup: CDR1 MNHEY, CDR2 SVGAGI. V lost 2 bases and J lost 4, with 16 bases in between. CDR3 size: 16 residues. Study conclusions and caveats: The public clonotypes identified were infrequent and showed contraction or stability on treatment. Clonality climbed at ibrutinib response, then dropped toward baseline at progression.

J is TRBJ2-3 and V is TRBV6-5; D perhaps matches TRBD1 (5 bases). Sample: PBMCs, taken after 24 months of ibrutinib treatment. The TCR comes from a human donor with chronic lymphocytic leukemia. The CDR3 protein is CASSYDVAGLADTQYF. CDR3 nucleotide sequence: TGTGCCAGCAGTTACGATGTGGCAGGGTTGGCAGATACGCAGTATTTT.